This T cell receptor beta chain stems from a study of cytomegalovirus exposure and HLA in healthy donors. The CDR3 extends over 15 amino acids. V dropped 5 bases and J dropped 9; count of bases not matched to a gene: 13. Germline loops: CDR1 SNHLY, CDR2 FYNNEI. Researchers ran the PCR with 60 Vbeta and 13 Jbeta primers. Repertoires were generated with immunoSEQ multiplex PCR, while TCRdb's copy carries only in-frame clones and drops some. The sample yields about 36,000 clones, around 50% seen once. The sequenced sample consisted of PBMCs. The receptor was derived from a middle-aged woman in good health and CMV-seropositive. The chain links TRBV2 to TRBJ1-1, with 9 positions matching TRBD1. CDR3 DNA sequence: TGTGCCAGCAGTCAGATCGGACAGGGGCAAACTAAAGCTTTCTTT. As protein: CASSQIGQGQTKAFF.